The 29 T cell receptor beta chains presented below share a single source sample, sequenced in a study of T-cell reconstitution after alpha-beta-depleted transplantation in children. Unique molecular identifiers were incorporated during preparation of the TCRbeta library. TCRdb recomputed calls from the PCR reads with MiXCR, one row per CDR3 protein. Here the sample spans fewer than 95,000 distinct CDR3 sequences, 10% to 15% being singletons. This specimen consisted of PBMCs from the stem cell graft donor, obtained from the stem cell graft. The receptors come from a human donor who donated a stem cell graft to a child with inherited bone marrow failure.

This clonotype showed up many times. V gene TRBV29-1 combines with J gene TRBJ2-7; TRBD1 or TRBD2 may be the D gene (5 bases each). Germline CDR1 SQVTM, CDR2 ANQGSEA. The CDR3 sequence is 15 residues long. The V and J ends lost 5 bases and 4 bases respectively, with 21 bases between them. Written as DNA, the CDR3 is TGCAGCGTTTCGGGGCTTTTAAACAACTTATACGAGCAGTACTTC. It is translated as CSVSGLLNNLYEQYF.

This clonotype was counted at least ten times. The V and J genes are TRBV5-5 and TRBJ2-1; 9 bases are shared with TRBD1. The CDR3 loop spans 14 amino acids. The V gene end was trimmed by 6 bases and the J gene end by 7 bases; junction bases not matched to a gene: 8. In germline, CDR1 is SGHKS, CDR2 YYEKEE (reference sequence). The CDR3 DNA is TGTGCCAGCATCAGGGGGACAGGGAAAAATGAGCAGTTCTTC. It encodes CASIRGTGKNEQFF. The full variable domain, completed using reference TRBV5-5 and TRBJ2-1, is DAGVTQSPTHLIKTRGQQVTLRCSPISGHKSVSWYQQVLGQGPQFIFQYYEKEERGRGNFPDRFSARQFPNYSSELNVNALLLGDSALYLCASIRGTGKNEQFFGPGTRLTVL.

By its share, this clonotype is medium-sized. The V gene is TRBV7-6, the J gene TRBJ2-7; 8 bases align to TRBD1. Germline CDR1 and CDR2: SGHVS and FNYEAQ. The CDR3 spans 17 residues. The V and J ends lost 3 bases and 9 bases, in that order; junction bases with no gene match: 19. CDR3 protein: CASSLDDRGGLGRWQYF. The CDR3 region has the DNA TGTGCCAGCAGCTTGGATGACAGGGGTGGTCTTGGAAGGTGGCAGTACTTC.

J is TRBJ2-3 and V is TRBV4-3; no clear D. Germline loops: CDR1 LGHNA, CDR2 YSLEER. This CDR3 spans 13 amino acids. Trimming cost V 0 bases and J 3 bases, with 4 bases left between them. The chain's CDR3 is CASSQEGTDTQYF. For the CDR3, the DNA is TGCGCCAGCAGCCAAGAGGGAACAGATACGCAGTATTTT.

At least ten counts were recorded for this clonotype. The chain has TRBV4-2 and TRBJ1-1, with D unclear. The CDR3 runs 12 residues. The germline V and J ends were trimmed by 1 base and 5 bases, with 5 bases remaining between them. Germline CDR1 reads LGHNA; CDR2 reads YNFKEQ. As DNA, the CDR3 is TGTGCCAGCAGCCAAGGGTGGACTGAAGCTTTCTTT. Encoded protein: CASSQGWTEAFF.

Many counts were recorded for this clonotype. In DNA, the CDR3 is TGCGCCAGCAGCGGGAGGAACAGGGGAGAGAACACCGGGGAGCTGTTTTTT. Translated: CASSGRNRGENTGELFF. The genes are TRBV5-1 and TRBJ2-2; TRBD1 is a possible D gene (7 bases). CDR3 size: 17 residues. V was cut by 4 bases and J by 1 base, with 17 bases left in between. Germline assignment: CDR1 SGHRS and CDR2 YFSETQ.

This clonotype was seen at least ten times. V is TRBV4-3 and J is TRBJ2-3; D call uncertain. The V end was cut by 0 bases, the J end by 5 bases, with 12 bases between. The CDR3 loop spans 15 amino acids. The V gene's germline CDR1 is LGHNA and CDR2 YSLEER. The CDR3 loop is CASSQDGSDGDTQYF. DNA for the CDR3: TGCGCCAGCAGCCAAGATGGTAGTGACGGAGATACGCAGTATTTT.

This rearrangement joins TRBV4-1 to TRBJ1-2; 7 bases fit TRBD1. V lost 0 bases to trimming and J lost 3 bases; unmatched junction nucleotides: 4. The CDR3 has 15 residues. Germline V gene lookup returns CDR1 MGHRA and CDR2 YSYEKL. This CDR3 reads CASSQERQGYYGYTF. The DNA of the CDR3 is TGCGCCAGCAGCCAAGAACGACAGGGATACTATGGCTACACCTTC.

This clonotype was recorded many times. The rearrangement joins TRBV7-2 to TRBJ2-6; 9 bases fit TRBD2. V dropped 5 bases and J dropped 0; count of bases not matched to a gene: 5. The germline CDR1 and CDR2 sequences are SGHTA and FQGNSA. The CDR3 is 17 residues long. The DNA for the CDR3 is TGTGCCAGCAGCCCCGGCGGGGGGGGCTCTGGGGCCAACGTCCTGACTTTC. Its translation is CASSPGGGGSGANVLTF.

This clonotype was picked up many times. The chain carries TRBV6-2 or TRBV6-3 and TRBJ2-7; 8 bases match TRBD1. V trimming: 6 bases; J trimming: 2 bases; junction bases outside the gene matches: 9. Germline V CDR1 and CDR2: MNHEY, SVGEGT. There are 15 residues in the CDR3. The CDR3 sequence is CASRPNRDRTYEQYF. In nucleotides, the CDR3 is TGTGCCAGCAGGCCCAACCGGGACAGGACCTACGAGCAGTACTTC.

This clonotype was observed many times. The CDR3 is CASSLTGTGNYNEQFF. The CDR3 DNA is TGTGCCAGCAGCTTAACCGGGACAGGGAACTACAATGAGCAGTTCTTC. The rearrangement links TRBV9 to TRBJ2-1, with 9 bases that match TRBD1. V dropped 4 bases and J dropped 3; count of bases not matched to a gene: 8. The CDR3 length is 16 residues. CDR1 is SGDLS, CDR2 YYNGEE, per germline.

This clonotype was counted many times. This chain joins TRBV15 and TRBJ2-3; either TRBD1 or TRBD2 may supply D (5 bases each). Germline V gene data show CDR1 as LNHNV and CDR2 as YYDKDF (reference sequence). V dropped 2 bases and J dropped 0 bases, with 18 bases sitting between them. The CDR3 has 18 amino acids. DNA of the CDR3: TGTGCCACCAGCAGACCTCTCAGGGAAGGAGGTAGCACAGATACGCAGTATTTT. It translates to CATSRPLREGGSTDTQYF.

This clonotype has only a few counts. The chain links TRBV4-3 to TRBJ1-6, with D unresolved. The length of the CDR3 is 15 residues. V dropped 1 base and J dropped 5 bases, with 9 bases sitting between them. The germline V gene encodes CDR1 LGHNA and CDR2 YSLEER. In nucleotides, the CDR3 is TGCGCCAGCAGCCAAGTAGGGCGTCATAATTCACCCCTCCACTTT. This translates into CASSQVGRHNSPLHF.

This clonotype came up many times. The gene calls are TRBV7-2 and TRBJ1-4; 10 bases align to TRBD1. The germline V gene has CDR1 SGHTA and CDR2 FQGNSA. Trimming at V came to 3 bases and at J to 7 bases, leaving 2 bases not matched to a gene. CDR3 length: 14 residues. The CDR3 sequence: CASSLGQGTEKLFF. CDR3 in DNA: TGTGCCAGCAGCTTGGGACAGGGGACTGAAAAACTGTTTTTT.

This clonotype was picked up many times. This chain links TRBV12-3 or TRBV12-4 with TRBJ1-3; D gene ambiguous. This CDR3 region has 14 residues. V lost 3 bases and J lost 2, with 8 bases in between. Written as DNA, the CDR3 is TGTGCCAGCAGTTTTTTGGGGACTGGAAACACCATATATTTT. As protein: CASSFLGTGNTIYF.

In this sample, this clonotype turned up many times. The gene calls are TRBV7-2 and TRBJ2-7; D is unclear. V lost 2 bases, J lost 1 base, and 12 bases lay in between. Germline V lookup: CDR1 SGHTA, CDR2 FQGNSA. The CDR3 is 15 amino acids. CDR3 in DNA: TGTGCCAGCAGCTTACAGGCAAGGGCTTCCTACGAGCAGTACTTC. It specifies CASSLQARASYEQYF.

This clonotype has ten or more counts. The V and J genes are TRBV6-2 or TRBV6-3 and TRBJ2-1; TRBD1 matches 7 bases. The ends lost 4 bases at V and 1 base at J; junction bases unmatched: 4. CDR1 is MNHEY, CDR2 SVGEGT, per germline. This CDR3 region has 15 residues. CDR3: CASSFEGASYNEQFF. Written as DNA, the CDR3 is TGTGCCAGCAGTTTCGAGGGGGCTTCCTACAATGAGCAGTTCTTC.

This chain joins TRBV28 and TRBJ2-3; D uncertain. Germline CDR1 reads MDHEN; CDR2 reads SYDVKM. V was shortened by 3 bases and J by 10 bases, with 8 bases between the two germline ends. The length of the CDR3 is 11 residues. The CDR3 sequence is CASSLRTAQYF. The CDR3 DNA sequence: TGTGCCAGCAGTTTGAGGACGGCGCAGTATTTT.

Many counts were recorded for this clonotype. CDR3 nucleotides: TGCGCCAGCAGCTTCGGGCAGGGTGAAAAACTGTTTTTT. Amino acids: CASSFGQGEKLFF. The genes are TRBV5-1 and TRBJ1-4, with D maybe TRBD1 (5 bases). The CDR3 runs to 13 residues. Germline CDR1 reads SGHRS; CDR2 reads YFSETQ. With 2 bases removed from V and 7 bases from J, the gap between germline ends came to 9 bases. The whole variable domain, filled in from reference TRBV5-1 and TRBJ1-4, reads KAGVTQTPRYLIKTRGQQVTLSCSPISGHRSVSWYQQTPGQGLQFLFEYFSETQRNKGNFPGRFSGRQFSNSRSEMNVSTLELGDSALYLCASSFGQGEKLFFGSGTQLSVL.

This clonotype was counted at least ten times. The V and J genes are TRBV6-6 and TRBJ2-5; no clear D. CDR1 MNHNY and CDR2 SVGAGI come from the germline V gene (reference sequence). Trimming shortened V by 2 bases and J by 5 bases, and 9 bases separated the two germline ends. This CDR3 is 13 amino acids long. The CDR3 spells CASSYGSFETQYF. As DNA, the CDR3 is TGTGCCAGCAGTTACGGTAGCTTCGAGACCCAGTACTTC.

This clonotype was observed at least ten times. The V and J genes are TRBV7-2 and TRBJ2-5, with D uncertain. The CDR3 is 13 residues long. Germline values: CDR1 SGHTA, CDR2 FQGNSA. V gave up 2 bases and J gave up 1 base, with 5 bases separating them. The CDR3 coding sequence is TGTGCCAGCAGCTTATACATCCAAGAGACCCAGTACTTC. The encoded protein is CASSLYIQETQYF. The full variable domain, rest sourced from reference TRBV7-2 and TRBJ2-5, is GAGVSQSPSNKVTEKGKDVELRCDPISGHTALYWYRQSLGQGLEFLIYFQGNSAPDKSGLPSDRFSAERTGGSVSTLTIQRTQQEDSAVYLCASSLYIQETQYFGPGTRLLVL.

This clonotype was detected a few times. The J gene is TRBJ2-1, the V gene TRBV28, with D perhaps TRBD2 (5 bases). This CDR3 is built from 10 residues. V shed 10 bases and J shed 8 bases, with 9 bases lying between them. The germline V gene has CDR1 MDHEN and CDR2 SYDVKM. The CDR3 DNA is TGTGCCATAGAGGGAGATGAGCAGTTCTTC. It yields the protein CAIEGDEQFF.

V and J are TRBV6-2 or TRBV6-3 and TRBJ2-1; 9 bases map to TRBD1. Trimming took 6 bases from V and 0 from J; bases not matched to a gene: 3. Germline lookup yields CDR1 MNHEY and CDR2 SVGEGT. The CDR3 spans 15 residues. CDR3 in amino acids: CASRGTGSSYNEQFF. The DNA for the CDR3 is TGTGCCAGCAGGGGGACAGGGTCCTCCTACAATGAGCAGTTCTTC.

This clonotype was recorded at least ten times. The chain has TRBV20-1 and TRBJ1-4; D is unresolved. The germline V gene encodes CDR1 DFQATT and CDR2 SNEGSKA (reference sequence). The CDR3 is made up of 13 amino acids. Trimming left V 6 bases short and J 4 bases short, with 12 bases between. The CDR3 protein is CSARGQINEKLFF. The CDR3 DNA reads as TGCAGTGCCCGAGGGCAGATTAATGAAAAACTGTTTTTT.

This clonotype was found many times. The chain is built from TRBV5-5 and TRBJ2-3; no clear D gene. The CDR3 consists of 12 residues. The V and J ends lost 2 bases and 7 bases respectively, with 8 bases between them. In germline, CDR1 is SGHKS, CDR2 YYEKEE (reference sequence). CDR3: CASSLYSNTQYF. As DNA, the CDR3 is TGTGCCAGCAGCTTATATAGCAATACGCAGTATTTT.

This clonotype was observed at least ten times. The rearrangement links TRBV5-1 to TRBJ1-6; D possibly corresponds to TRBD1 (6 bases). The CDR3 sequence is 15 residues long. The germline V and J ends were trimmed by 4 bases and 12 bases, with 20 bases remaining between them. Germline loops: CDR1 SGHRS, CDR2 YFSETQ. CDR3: CASSGGLTSGEPLHF. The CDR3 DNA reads TGCGCCAGCAGCGGCGGACTGACCTCAGGGGAACCCCTCCACTTT.

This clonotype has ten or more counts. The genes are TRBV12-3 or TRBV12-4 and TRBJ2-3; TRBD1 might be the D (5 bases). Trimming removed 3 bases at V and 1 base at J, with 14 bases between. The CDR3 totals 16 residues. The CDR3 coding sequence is TGTGCCAGCAGTTTCTTTCAGGGATCGGGCACAGATACGCAGTATTTT. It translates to CASSFFQGSGTDTQYF.

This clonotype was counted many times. The CDR3, as DNA: TGCGCCAGCAGCCAAGATCTAGGGATCGACTATGGCTACACCTTC. Translation: CASSQDLGIDYGYTF. The chain is built from TRBV4-3 and TRBJ1-2; D gene unclear. V gave up 0 bases and J gave up 3 bases, with 11 bases separating them. Germline assignment: CDR1 LGHNA and CDR2 YSLEER. The CDR3 has 15 residues.

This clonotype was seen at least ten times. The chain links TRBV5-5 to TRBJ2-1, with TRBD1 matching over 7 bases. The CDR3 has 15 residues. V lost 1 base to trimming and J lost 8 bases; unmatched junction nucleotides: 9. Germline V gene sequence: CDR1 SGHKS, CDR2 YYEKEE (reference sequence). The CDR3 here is CASSLSGQVYDEQFF. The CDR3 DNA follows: TGTGCCAGCAGCTTGAGTGGACAGGTTTACGATGAGCAGTTCTTC.